Shown below are 5 T cell receptor beta chains from a single sample sequenced in a study of CXCR3-negative and CXCR3-positive naive CD8 T cells. All TRB cDNA libraries came from 5' RACE performed with UMI labels. One entry per CDR3 protein, without DNA, is what TCRdb gives after re-calling the 5' RACE reads. This sample's table has around 3,900 distinct CDR3 sequences. Specimen: naive CXCR3- CD8+ T cells from blood. Subset described: CD45RO-CCR7+CD27+CD95- naive CD8+ T cells lacking CXCR3 (TNR3-). These receptors came from a human donor in good health. Some clones in this sample may be carry-over from other donors' samples.

The CDR3 loop is CSAGARGKGTDTQYF. The genes are TRBV29-1 and TRBJ2-3; TCRdb calls TRBD1, which cannot be checked without DNA. CDR1 and CDR2 from the germline V gene are SQVTM and ANQGSEA. This CDR3 has 15 residues.

In terms of frequency, this clonotype is medium-sized (0.01 to 0.1%). This rearrangement joins TRBV5-1 to TRBJ2-1; TCRdb picks TRBD1, but there is no DNA to check that call. This CDR3 comprises 12 residues. The germline V gene encodes CDR1 SGHRS and CDR2 YFSETQ. CDR3 amino acids: CASRNTPDEQFF.

V is TRBV29-1 and J is TRBJ2-3; TCRdb names TRBD2, which stays unverified in the absence of DNA. The CDR3 spans 14 residues. Germline V lookup: CDR1 SQVTM, CDR2 ANQGSEA. CDR3 in amino acids: CSVEAGGGADTQYF.

This clonotype is called medium-sized based on its frequency. The chain carries TRBV6-5 and TRBJ2-1. Germline V gene lookup returns CDR1 MNHEY and CDR2 SVGAGI. This CDR3 comprises 11 residues. CDR3 amino acids: CASIHYNEQFF.

The chain carries TRBV5-5 and TRBJ2-5. Germline V CDR1 and CDR2: SGHKS, YYEKEE (reference sequence). The CDR3 totals 15 residues. Here the CDR3 reads CASSLVRTHQETQYF. The variable domain in full, with the rest retrieved from reference TRBV5-5 and TRBJ2-5, is DAGVTQSPTHLIKTRGQQVTLRCSPISGHKSVSWYQQVLGQGPQFIFQYYEKEERGRGNFPDRFSARQFPNYSSELNVNALLLGDSALYLCASSLVRTHQETQYFGPGTRLLVL.